The TCR beta chain described here comes from a study of OX40 agonist ivuxolimab in advanced cancers. About the research overall: An agonistic anti-OX40 (CD134) antibody, ivuxolimab, was used to treat the patients.

CDR3 length equals 15 residues. The V segment lost 4 bases and the J segment 4 bases; nucleotides outside the gene matches: 9. Germline V gene lookup returns CDR1 LGHNT and CDR2 FRNRAP. Clones were read by immunoSEQ multiplex PCR, and TCRdb kept only the in-frame ones, dropping some. The repertoire holds 75,000 to 100,000 clones, with more than 80% as singletons. Patients had blood sampled at baseline and again on cycle 4 day 1 and cycle 7 day 1. This clonotype originated in an adult with an advanced solid tumor such as melanoma, head and neck, liver or kidney cancer. The V and J genes are TRBV12-5 and TRBJ2-7; 8 bases are a match to TRBD2. Material: CD4+ or CD8+ T cells sorted from blood, obtained in a trial of the OX40 agonist ivuxolimab. This chain's CDR3 is CASGSPRGGRYEQYF. Here the CDR3 DNA reads TGTGCTAGTGGTTCCCCTCGGGGGGGGCGGTACGAGCAGTACTTC.